The source of this T cell receptor beta chain is a study of T cell repertoires in cytomegalovirus infection. One entry per CDR3 protein results from TCRdb running MiXCR on the reads. The repertoire holds about 600,000 distinct CDR3 sequences, with about 24% as singletons. With regard to this clonotype: This clone may be a read error of a much larger clone one base away.

CDR3 size: 14 residues. CDR1 is SGHVS, CDR2 FNYEAQ, per germline. The V and J genes are TRBV7-6 and TRBJ2-1; the match to TRBD2 covers 10 bases. Specimen: CD8+ T cells from PBMCs. This TCR derives from a human donor in good health (CMV status not recorded). Some clones in this sample may be carry-over from other donors' samples. The CDR3 reads CASNLVAGGGEQFF. CDR3 nucleotides: TGTGCCAGCAACTTAGTAGCGGGGGGCGGTGAGCAGTTCTTC.